This TCR beta chain originates from a study of CD8 T cells in ankylosing spondylitis. TCRdb re-derived calls from the 5' RACE reads in MiXCR, one entry per CDR3 protein. Among fewer than 35,000 distinct CDR3 sequences listed, approximately 15% were seen once. With 5 bases clipped from V and 7 bases from J, the junction kept 7 bases outside the gene matches. This CDR3 is built from 15 residues. The germline V gene has CDR1 SGHAT and CDR2 FQNNGV. This clonotype has more than one count but fewer than ten. The clonotype comes from a male donor with ankylosing spondylitis or in good health (not recorded which). The specimen sequenced was blood. The chain couples TRBV11-2 to TRBJ2-2; 10 positions agree with TRBD2. The CDR3 loop reads CASSLSGGAIGELFF. The CDR3 DNA reads as TGTGCCAGCAGCCTGAGCGGGGGGGCAATCGGGGAGCTGTTTTTT. Looking up the rest from reference TRBV11-2 and TRBJ2-2 gives the full variable domain: EAGVAQSPRYKIIEKRQSVAFWCNPISGHATLYWYQQILGQGPKLLIQFQNNGVVDDSQLPKDRFSAERLKGVDSTLKIQPAKLEDSAVYLCASSLSGGAIGELFFGEGSRLTVL.